This T cell receptor (beta chain) was identified during a study of beta chain features in type 1 diabetes. Points from the study as a whole: Compared to healthy donors, patients appeared to have naive, central memory and Treg TCRB repertoires that were more alike. Insertions at VDJ junctions were less frequent in type 1 diabetes patients. These patients also deleted more nucleotides at the same junctions. TCRB CDR3s from Type 1 diabetes patients were moderately but significantly shorter in all four CD4+ subsets.

Concerning this clone itself: Its antigen is not known.

Investigators reverse transcribed all isolated RNA, so they sequenced expressed TCRB transcripts. Clones were read by immunoSEQ multiplex PCR, and TCRdb kept only the in-frame ones, dropping some. The sample records roughly 160,000 clones, around 8% being singletons. There are 16 residues in the CDR3. Trimming took 6 bases from V and 3 from J; bases not matched to a gene: 9. Germline CDR1 MDHEN, CDR2 SYDVKM. The receptor was derived from a woman aged 40 to 50 with type 1 diabetes. This rearrangement joins TRBV28 to TRBJ1-5; 9 bases line up with TRBD1. Sequenced material: central memory CD4+ T cells from blood. The CDR3 region is CASSDAGTGSNQPQHF. In nucleotides, the CDR3 is TGTGCCAGCAGCGACGCCGGGACAGGGTCCAATCAGCCCCAGCATTTT.